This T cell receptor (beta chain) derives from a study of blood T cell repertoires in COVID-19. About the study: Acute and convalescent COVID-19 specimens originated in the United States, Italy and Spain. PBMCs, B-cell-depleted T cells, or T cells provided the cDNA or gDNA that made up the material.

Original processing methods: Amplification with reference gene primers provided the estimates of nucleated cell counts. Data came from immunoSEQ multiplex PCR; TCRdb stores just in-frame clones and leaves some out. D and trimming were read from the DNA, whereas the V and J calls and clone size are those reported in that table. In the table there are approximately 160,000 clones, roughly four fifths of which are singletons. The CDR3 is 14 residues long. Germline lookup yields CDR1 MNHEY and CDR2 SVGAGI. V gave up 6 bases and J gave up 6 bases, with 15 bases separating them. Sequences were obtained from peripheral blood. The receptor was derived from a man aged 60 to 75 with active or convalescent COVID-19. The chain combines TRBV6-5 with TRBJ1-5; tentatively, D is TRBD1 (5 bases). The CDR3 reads CASSPAGGVQPQHF. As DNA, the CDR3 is TGTGCCAGCAGCCCCGCAGGAGGGGTTCAGCCCCAGCATTTT.